Listed below are T cell receptor beta chains from one sample, sequenced in a study of shared clonotypes between healthy human individuals. The assay was immunoSEQ multiplex PCR, and TCRdb's table has in-frame clones only and misses some. The repertoire holds about 1.5 million clones, with 96% as singletons. Sequencing was carried out using naive CD4+ T cells sorted from blood. Receptor source: a young man in good health. CDR3s include the opening cysteine and the closing phenylalanine or tryptophan. A D gene is named only where the DNA matches it firmly. Expanded clones are given a class, and other clones once, few, many or no size at all.

.,.,TRBJ1-4,TRBV6-8,TGTGCCAGCAGACAGGGAAGAGAAAAACTGTTTTTT,CASRQGREKLFF
.,.,TRBJ2-1,TRBV7-9,TGTGCCAGCAGCTTAGAGCAGTTCTTC,CASSLEQFF
.,.,TRBJ2-1,TRBV7-8,TGTGCCAGCAGGCGAATGACCGATAGCTCCTACAATGAGCAGTTCTTC,CASRRMTDSSYNEQFF
TRBD2,.,TRBJ2-1,TRBV5-1,TGCGCCAGTACCGGGACTAGCGGGAGTAATGAGCAGTTCTTC,CASTGTSGSNEQFF
TRBD1,.,TRBJ1-2,TRBV5-1,TGCGCCAGCAGTAAGAAGGAAACTACAGGGGGTGGCTACACCTTC,CASSKKETTGGGYTF
.,once,TRBJ1-4,TRBV6-1,TGTGCCAGCAGCCCGGGACGGCCTAATGAAAAACTGTTTTTT,CASSPGRPNEKLFF
.,.,TRBJ1-1,TRBV6-5,TGTGCCAGCAGTTACGACGCGGCAGCGAACACTGAAGCTTTCTTT,CASSYDAAANTEAFF
.,.,TRBJ2-5,TRBV13,TGTGCCAGCAGCTTATCCGTTTCCAGGGGCCAAGAGACCCAGTACTTC,CASSLSVSRGQETQYF
TRBD2,.,TRBJ2-2,TRBV11-3,TGTGCCAGCAGCCCCCTAAGCGGGAGTGGTACCGGGGAGCTGTTTTTT,CASSPLSGSGTGELFF
TRBD1,once,TRBJ2-6,TRBV18,TGTGCCAGCTCCCTCGGACAGGGGAACGGTGGGGCCAACGTCCTGACTTTC,CASSLGQGNGGANVLTF
TRBD1,.,TRBJ2-2,TRBV27,TGTGCCACTCTGGGTCACAGGGGGCGCGGCGGCACCGGGGAGCTGTTTTTT,CATLGHRGRGGTGELFF
.,once,TRBJ2-3,TRBV9,TGTGCCAGCAGCGTAGAGACCCCAGGGCTGGGGGCGACAGATACGCAGTATTTT,CASSVETPGLGATDTQYF
TRBD1,.,TRBJ2-5,TRBV5-1,TGCGCCAGCGAAGCAAACAGGGGACGCCAAGAGACCCAGTACTTC,CASEANRGRQETQYF
.,.,TRBJ1-1,TRBV7-9,TGTGCCAGCAGCCGAGAGGACAGAGAAGCTTTCTTT,CASSREDREAFF
.,.,TRBJ2-1,TRBV28,TGTGCCAGCCGTTTAGTTGGTGAGCAGTTCTTC,CASRLVGEQFF